Sequencing of this T cell receptor beta chain was carried out in a study of OX40 agonist ivuxolimab in advanced cancers. This CDR3 region has 16 residues. Germline V lookup: CDR1 KGHSH, CDR2 LQKENI. Trimming removed 2 bases from V and 1 base from J; junction bases left unmatched: 7. Clones were read by immunoSEQ multiplex PCR, and TCRdb kept only the in-frame ones, dropping some. The sample holds 45,000 to 70,000 clones, roughly 91% seen once. This sample comprised CD4+ or CD8+ T cells sorted from blood, obtained in a trial of the OX40 agonist ivuxolimab. The chain links TRBV18 to TRBJ1-1, with TRBD1 matching over 7 bases. This clonotype was obtained from an adult with an advanced solid tumor such as melanoma, head and neck, liver or kidney cancer. CDR3 in amino acids: CASSPYGPGGNTEAFF. CDR3 sequence (DNA): TGTGCCAGCTCACCATATGGGCCAGGGGGGAACACTGAAGCTTTCTTT.